The 22 T cell receptor beta chains given below trace back to one sample, sequenced in a study of T cells in localized non-small cell lung cancer. Sequenced by immunoSEQ multiplex PCR; TCRdb stores in-frame clones only, minus some. The sample lists roughly 1,900 clones, 20% to 25% occurring once. The sample here was normal lung tissue next to the tumor, taken before any cancer treatment. Every receptor here comes from a man between 40 and 70 years old with stage II lung adenocarcinoma.

The rearrangement joins TRBV19 to TRBJ2-5; TRBD1 aligns across 10 bases. Germline trimming cut 5 bases from V and 9 bases from J; bases unmatched to any gene: 9. This CDR3 region has 14 residues. The germline V gene has CDR1 LNHDA and CDR2 SQIVND (reference sequence). CDR3 sequence reads: CASSGGTGAIPQYF. For the CDR3, the DNA is TGTGCCAGTAGTGGGGGGACAGGGGCCATCCCCCAGTACTTC.

There are a few counts of this clone. The chain uses TRBV5-1 and TRBJ2-1, with 7 bases lining up with TRBD1. The germline V gene has CDR1 SGHRS and CDR2 YFSETQ. After removal of 3 bases from V and 5 bases from J, the junction contained 11 bases not matched to a gene. This CDR3 region has 16 residues. The CDR3 is CASSSSLQGVHNEQFF. CDR3 DNA: TGCGCCAGCAGCTCGTCTCTTCAGGGGGTTCACAATGAGCAGTTCTTC.

The chain is built from TRBV9 and TRBJ2-3; TRBD2 matches 10 bases. Germline V gene sequence: CDR1 SGDLS, CDR2 YYNGEE. The junction had 7 bases not matched to a gene; V was cut back by 0 bases and J by 0 bases. This CDR3 comprises 18 residues. CDR3 loop: CASSVAPGLAASTDTQYF. The DNA of the CDR3 is TGTGCCAGCAGCGTAGCTCCAGGACTAGCGGCTAGCACAGATACGCAGTATTTT. Variable domain in full (rest from reference TRBV9 and TRBJ2-3): DSGVTQTPKHLITATGQRVTLRCSPRSGDLSVYWYQQSLDQGLQFLIQYYNGEERAKGNILERFSAQQFPDLHSELNLSSLELGDSALYFCASSVAPGLAASTDTQYFGPGTRLTVL.

This clone ranks as medium-sized. This rearrangement joins TRBV6-8 to TRBJ2-7; D remains ambiguous. This CDR3 has 14 amino acids. Germline V CDR1 and CDR2: MNHGY, SAAAGT. The V and J ends lost 5 bases and 2 bases respectively, with 13 bases between them. The CDR3 sequence is CASSDPQIPYEQYF. In DNA, the CDR3 is TGTGCCAGCAGTGACCCCCAGATACCCTACGAGCAGTACTTC.

This clone is labeled as large. The J gene is TRBJ1-1, the V gene TRBV10-2; no clear D gene. This CDR3 has 13 residues. The germline V gene encodes CDR1 WSHSY and CDR2 SAAADI. The V end was cut by 5 bases, the J end by 4 bases, with 11 bases between. CDR3 region: CASSSLVTTEAFF. The CDR3 bases are TGCGCCAGCAGTAGTCTGGTTACCACTGAAGCTTTCTTT.

This clone came up a few times. The chain couples TRBV6-8 to TRBJ1-3; no reliable D call. The CDR3 length is 15 residues. Germline loops: CDR1 MNHGY, CDR2 SAAAGT. V gave up 7 bases and J gave up 0 bases, with 13 bases separating them. The CDR3 region has the DNA TGTGCCAGCAACATCGGACTAAGCTCTGGAAACACCATATATTTT. Protein: CASNIGLSSGNTIYF.

Worth noting for this clone: A junction boundary mismatches the germline segment, possibly from a read error. The chain couples TRBV14 to TRBJ2-5; D is ambiguous. The CDR3 runs to 14 residues. The germline V gene has CDR1 SGHDN and CDR2 FVKESK. The CDR3, as DNA: TGTGCCAGCAGCCAAGGGACGGTCCAAGGGACCCAGTACTTC. Translation: CASSQGTVQGTQYF. Filled out from reference TRBV14 and TRBJ2-5, the complete variable domain reads EAGVTQFPSHSVIEKGQTVTLRCDPISGHDNLYWYRRVMGKEIKFLLHFVKESKQDESGMPNNRFLAERTGGTYSTLKVQPAELEDSGVYFCASSQGTVQGTQYFGPGTRLLVL.

The rearrangement uses TRBV19 and TRBJ1-3; D is unclear. The V gene lost 2 bases and the J gene lost 4 bases, with 9 bases spanning the gap. CDR1 and CDR2 (germline): LNHDA, SQIVND (reference sequence). CDR3 length equals 14 residues. CDR3 DNA: TGTGCCAGTAGTATAAGCCAGAAGGGAAACACCATATATTTT. Protein sequence: CASSISQKGNTIYF.

The chain is built from TRBV11-3 and TRBJ2-3, with 13 bases matching TRBD2. The CDR3 is 16 residues long. J gave up 2 bases and V 5 bases, and 4 bases lay outside the gene matches. From germline, CDR1 is SGHNT and CDR2 YENEEA. The CDR3 coding sequence is TGTGCCAGCAGCCGACTAGCGGGGGGTTTCACAGATACGCAGTATTTT. This encodes CASSRLAGGFTDTQYF.

This chain links TRBV6-8 with TRBJ2-3; 9 bases agree with TRBD2. Germline-derived CDR1 and CDR2 are MNHGY and SAAAGT. This CDR3 has 17 residues. J was trimmed by 6 bases and V by 2 bases; bases with no gene match: 12. This CDR3 is CASSYLNSAGGPDTQYF. In nucleotides, the CDR3 is TGTGCCAGCAGTTACCTCAACTCAGCGGGGGGACCCGATACGCAGTATTTT.

This clone appeared a few times. The V gene is TRBV6-8, the J gene TRBJ2-1, with D hard to call. CDR1 is MNHGY and CDR2 is SAAAGT in the germline V gene. The CDR3 is 14 residues long. The germline V and J ends were trimmed by 6 bases and 2 bases, with 11 bases remaining between them. The CDR3 loop is CASRPNVPYNEQFF. The DNA for the CDR3 is TGTGCCAGCAGGCCCAACGTACCCTACAATGAGCAGTTCTTC.

The V and J genes are TRBV11-3 and TRBJ1-5; D call uncertain. This CDR3 is built from 15 residues. Germline V gene lookup returns CDR1 SGHNT and CDR2 YENEEA. V shed 4 bases and J shed 4 bases, with 14 bases lying between them. As DNA, the CDR3 is TGTGCCAGCAGCTCCCCCTCGGGCGGGAATCAGCCCCAGCATTTT. Protein product: CASSSPSGGNQPQHF.

This clone came up a few times. V and J are TRBV9 and TRBJ2-1; 11 bases line up with TRBD2. The V and J ends lost 0 bases and 6 bases, in that order; junction bases with no gene match: 2. CDR1 SGDLS and CDR2 YYNGEE come from the germline V gene. CDR3 length equals 15 residues. CDR3 sequence (DNA): TGTGCCAGCAGCGTAGACGGGACTAGCGGCAATGAGCAGTTCTTC. As protein: CASSVDGTSGNEQFF.

V is TRBV5-1 and J is TRBJ2-1; 7 positions agree with TRBD1. Per germline, CDR1 SGHRS and CDR2 YFSETQ. CDR3 length equals 14 residues. The V gene end was trimmed by 4 bases and the J gene end by 4 bases; junction bases not matched to a gene: 5. CDR3 amino acids: CASSPGTEYNEQFF. The CDR3 nucleotides are TGCGCCAGCAGCCCCGGGACAGAGTACAATGAGCAGTTCTTC.

The chain has TRBV28 and TRBJ1-1; D might be TRBD1 (5 bases). Germline V gives CDR1 MDHEN, CDR2 SYDVKM. This CDR3 region has 15 residues. V lost 2 bases and J 4 bases, leaving 14 bases between the germline ends. In DNA form, the CDR3 reads TGTGCCAGCAGTTTAGGGCAGGGCTTTCGCACTGAAGCTTTCTTT. Protein sequence: CASSLGQGFRTEAFF.

The V call is TRBV9, the J call TRBJ2-2; possible D gene TRBD1, 6 bases. V dropped 5 bases and J dropped 5 bases, with 13 bases sitting between them. Germline V CDR1 and CDR2: SGDLS, YYNGEE. The CDR3 has 14 amino acids. The CDR3 DNA follows: TGTGCCAGCAGTTATACAGGGACGACCGGGGAGCTGTTTTTT. It specifies CASSYTGTTGELFF.

This clone was recorded a few times. The chain uses TRBV5-1 and TRBJ2-7; maybe TRBD1 (6 bases). Germline-derived CDR1 and CDR2 are SGHRS and YFSETQ. The CDR3 has 14 residues. Trimming took off 3 bases at V and 0 bases at J, with 10 bases between the two ends. For the CDR3, the DNA is TGCGCCAGCAGCTGGGGGACATCCTCCTACGAGCAGTACTTC. Translating gives CASSWGTSSYEQYF.

This clone is judged medium-sized. The V call is TRBV11-3, the J call TRBJ1-3; D remains ambiguous. Germline V CDR1 and CDR2: SGHNT, YENEEA. The V end was cut by 5 bases, the J end by 4 bases, with 15 bases between. This CDR3 is built from 15 residues. The CDR3 sequence: CASSQAGNGGNTIYF. In nucleotides, the CDR3 is TGTGCCAGCAGCCAAGCCGGGAACGGGGGAAACACCATATATTTT.

This chain's CDR3 is CASSPRPPTSLQRSSYNEQFF. The CDR3 DNA sequence: TGCGCCAGCAGCCCGAGGCCTCCGACTAGCCTCCAGCGGAGCTCCTACAATGAGCAGTTCTTC. The chain is built from TRBV5-1 and TRBJ2-1, with 7 bases fitting TRBD2. Trimming cost V 4 bases and J 0 bases; bases outside gene matches: 22. Germline V gene data show CDR1 as SGHRS and CDR2 as YFSETQ. The CDR3 extends over 21 amino acids.

J is TRBJ2-7 and V is TRBV28; 13 bases agree with TRBD2. The ends lost 3 bases at V and 1 base at J; junction bases unmatched: 6. This CDR3 contains 17 residues. Germline loops: CDR1 MDHEN, CDR2 SYDVKM. CDR3 in DNA: TGTGCCAGCAGTTTTCGGACTAGCGGGGGATCTTCCTACGAGCAGTACGTC. Residues: CASSFRTSGGSSYEQYV.

By share, this clone counts as medium-sized. The gene calls are TRBV6-8 and TRBJ1-2, with 8 bases matching TRBD1. This CDR3 spans 15 amino acids. Per germline, CDR1 MNHGY and CDR2 SAAAGT. V was clipped by 2 bases and J by 7 bases; unmatched bases: 9. The CDR3 region is CASSYPQGAQLGYTF. DNA of the CDR3: TGTGCCAGCAGTTACCCTCAGGGGGCACAGCTTGGCTACACCTTC.

The chain joins TRBV30 to TRBJ1-1; D is uncertain. There are 13 residues in the CDR3. V gave up 4 bases and J gave up 1 base, with 10 bases separating them. In germline, CDR1 is GTSNPN, CDR2 SVGIG (reference sequence). The CDR3 coding sequence is TGTGCCTGGACGGGTGACGGGAACACTGAAGCTTTCTTT. It specifies CAWTGDGNTEAFF.